This T cell receptor (beta chain) was recorded in a study of T-cell reconstitution after alpha-beta-depleted transplantation in children (dated by TCRdb to 2016 to 2018). Background on the whole study: Using TCR repertoire profiling, the study quantitatively followed how T-cell immune reconstitution unfolded in children after TCRalphabeta/CD19-depleted allogeneic hematopoietic cell transplantation. What the authors observed across the whole study: About two months after transplant, the apparently early recovery of alphabetaT-cell counts reportedly depended on just several hundred clones that had expanded rapidly and came from non-depleted graft cells. Over subsequent months, a decline in hyperexpanded clone frequencies was noted, and after one year, T-cell counts and TCRbeta diversity were mostly ascribed to newly produced T cells. The high TCRbeta diversity at day 60 in some patients was ascribed to recipient T cells and intrathymic progenitors that had survived conditioning.

Library preparation employed PCR. Sequenced on an Illumina HiSeq 2500. Molecular barcoding was employed in the preparation of TCR libraries, with unique molecular identifiers being used to normalize TCRbeta repertoire quantification. TCRdb reworked the public reads: Q25 trimming with fastp, MiXCR clone assembly, productive beta chains retained. When rows share a CDR3 protein, they turn into one entry using the most common DNA and genes. This sample gives around 960,000 distinct CDR3 sequences in total; 25% to 30% of them show up just once. Roughly 31% of the sample is taken by the ten largest. Per the publication, the treatment or condition label means: allogeneic hematopoietic cell transplantation with graft depleted of TCRalphabeta T cells and CD19 B cells. The transplant recipients were children given TCRalphabeta/CD19-depleted allogeneic hematopoietic cell grafts. This clonotype was found a few times. Its target antigen remains unknown. No per-base quality is available; no much larger clone lies one base away.

This TCR derives from a boy in the first two years of life who had a stem cell transplant for SCID, so the T cells may come from the graft donor. Sequencing used PBMCs, mostly from graft donor cells, obtained 360 days after TCRalphabeta/CD19-depleted stem cell transplant.

The CDR3 protein: CASSQDRGAGGGQPQHF. The DNA reads as follows: TGCGCCAGCAGCCAAGATCGTGGGGCGGGGGGCGGTCAGCCCCAGCATTTT. The V and J segments used are TRBV4-1 and TRBJ1-5; tentative D gene TRBD1, with 6 bases matching. CDR1 and CDR2, per the germline V gene, are MGHRA and YSYEKL. The CDR3 starts with the cysteine, ends with the phenylalanine, and has 17 residues. Only the CDR3 DNA stays, 51 bases, in frame from base 1. V is shortened by 0 bases, J by 6 bases, and the region joining them spans 18 bases.